This T cell receptor beta chain was identified during a study of cytomegalovirus exposure and HLA in healthy donors. Study details: Of around 400 genotyped donors, about 80% grouped in the Caucasian-associated ancestry cluster.

The CDR3 extends over 15 amino acids. Germline-derived CDR1 and CDR2 are SGHRS and YFSETQ. The ends lost 4 bases at V and 2 bases at J; junction bases unmatched: 6. Though nominally healthy at sampling, donors likely had unrecorded immune exposures. This PCR relied on a set of 60 Vbeta primers and 13 Jbeta primers. Method: immunoSEQ multiplex PCR; TCRdb's copy keeps in-frame clones and lacks some. The sample yields 100,000 to 150,000 clones, 65% to 80% seen once. Source material: PBMCs. This TCR was recovered from a man between 18 and 29 years old in good health and CMV-seropositive. The chain is built from TRBV5-1 and TRBJ1-5; TRBD1 matches 7 bases. CDR3 sequence reads: CASSLGTVGNQPQHF. The CDR3 DNA sequence: TGCGCCAGCAGCCTTGGGACAGTCGGCAATCAGCCCCAGCATTTT.